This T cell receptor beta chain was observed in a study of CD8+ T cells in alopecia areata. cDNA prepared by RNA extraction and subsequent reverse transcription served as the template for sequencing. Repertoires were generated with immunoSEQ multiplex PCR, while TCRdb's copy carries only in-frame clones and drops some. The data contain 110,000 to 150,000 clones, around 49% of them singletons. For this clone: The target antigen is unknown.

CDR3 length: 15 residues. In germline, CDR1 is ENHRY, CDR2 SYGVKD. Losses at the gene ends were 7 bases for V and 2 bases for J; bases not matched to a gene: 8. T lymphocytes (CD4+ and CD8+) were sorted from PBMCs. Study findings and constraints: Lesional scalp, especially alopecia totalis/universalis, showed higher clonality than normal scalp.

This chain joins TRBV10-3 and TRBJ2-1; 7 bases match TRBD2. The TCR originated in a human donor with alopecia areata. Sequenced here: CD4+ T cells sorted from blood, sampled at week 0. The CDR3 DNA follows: TGTGCCATCAAGGGAGCGGGAAGCACCTACAATGAGCAGTTCTTC. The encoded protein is CAIKGAGSTYNEQFF.